This entry lists 18 T cell receptor beta chains sequenced from one sample in a study of blood T cell repertoires in COVID-19. Using immunoSEQ multiplex PCR, the repertoire was profiled, and TCRdb retains in-frame clones only, with some absent. The sample includes around 170,000 clones, approximately 74% of them seen just once. Material: peripheral blood. The receptors come from a woman older than 75 with acute or convalescent COVID-19.

Only a few counts were recorded for this clone. V gene TRBV15 combines with J gene TRBJ2-7, with a possible D match to TRBD1 (5 bases). Germline V gene lookup returns CDR1 LNHNV and CDR2 YYDKDF (reference sequence). The CDR3 loop spans 13 amino acids. Trimming removed 5 bases from V and 5 bases from J, with 13 bases in between. CDR3 bases: TGTGCCACCAGCGCGCAATTGGGGCACGAGCAGTACTTC. It specifies CATSAQLGHEQYF.

The chain is built from TRBV30 and TRBJ1-2; 7 bases agree with TRBD1. The CDR3 covers 12 residues. CDR1 is GTSNPN and CDR2 is SVGIG in the germline V gene (reference sequence). V lost 4 bases, J lost 5 bases, and 4 bases stayed unmatched. The CDR3 DNA is TGTGCCTGGACCCGGGACAGTTATGGCTACACCTTC. It codes for CAWTRDSYGYTF. The full variable domain, rest sourced from reference TRBV30 and TRBJ1-2, is SQTIHQWPATLVQPVGSPLSLECTVEGTSNPNLYWYRQAAGRGLQLLFYSVGIGQISSEVPQNLSASRPQDRQFILSSKKLLLSDSGFYLCAWTRDSYGYTFGSGTRLTVV.

This chain connects TRBV7-2 to TRBJ2-1, with D perhaps TRBD2 (6 bases). The CDR3 length is 14 residues. The V gene's germline CDR1 is SGHTA and CDR2 FQGNSA. V gave up 1 base and J gave up 7 bases, with 11 bases separating them. CDR3 protein: CASSLELAPNEQFF. The CDR3 DNA follows: TGTGCCAGCAGCTTAGAGCTAGCGCCAAATGAGCAGTTCTTC.

The chain joins TRBV28 to TRBJ1-3; D is uncertain. This CDR3 is built from 12 residues. The germline V gene encodes CDR1 MDHEN and CDR2 SYDVKM. V gave up 7 bases and J gave up 4 bases, with 8 bases separating them. This CDR3 is CASISYGNTIYF. The DNA for the CDR3 is TGTGCCAGCATTTCCTACGGAAACACCATATATTTT.

This chain uses TRBV7-2 with TRBJ2-3, with D maybe TRBD2 (6 bases). This CDR3 has 13 residues. Trimming cost V 6 bases and J 3 bases, with 10 bases left between them. CDR1 is SGHTA and CDR2 is FQGNSA in the germline V gene. Here the CDR3 DNA reads TGTGCCAGCAGGGTCAGCGGGACAGATACGCAGTATTTT. Its protein is CASRVSGTDTQYF.

This clone was recorded only once. This chain joins TRBV2 and TRBJ2-7, with D possibly matching TRBD2 (7 bases). There are 11 residues in the CDR3. V lost 8 bases, J lost 9 bases, and 14 bases lay in between. Germline CDR1 and CDR2: SNHLY and FYNNEI. The CDR3 DNA is TGTGCCAGCGGGGAGGGGGTTTGGCAGTACTTC. Translated, it gives CASGEGVWQYF.

This clone was seen a few times. This rearrangement joins TRBV2 to TRBJ2-3, with unresolved D. The CDR3 is 13 amino acids. Trimming pared 5 bases from V and 8 bases from J, leaving 14 bases between. Germline CDR1 is SNHLY and CDR2 is FYNNEI. CDR3 protein: CASSQAPKVTQYF. The CDR3 coding sequence is TGTGCCAGCAGTCAGGCCCCGAAAGTTACGCAGTATTTT.

This clone showed up just once. The chain has TRBV27 and TRBJ1-5; 7 bases are shared with TRBD1. V dropped 7 bases and J dropped 2; count of bases not matched to a gene: 2. Germline V lookup: CDR1 MNHEY, CDR2 SMNVEV (reference sequence). The CDR3 totals 13 residues. This CDR3 reads CASKGTGNQPQHF. DNA for the CDR3: TGTGCCAGCAAGGGGACAGGCAATCAGCCCCAGCATTTT.

In its sample, this clone was seen once. J is TRBJ1-1 and V is TRBV28; D gene ambiguous. The germline CDR1 and CDR2 sequences are MDHEN and SYDVKM. The CDR3 has 16 amino acids. V dropped 5 bases and J dropped 1 base, with 17 bases sitting between them. CDR3 sequence: CASSPYLAGTNTEAFF. DNA of the CDR3: TGTGCCAGCAGTCCCTATCTCGCGGGCACGAACACTGAAGCTTTCTTT.

The chain carries TRBV7-9 and TRBJ2-7; D possibly corresponds to TRBD2 (6 bases). Germline V gives CDR1 SEHNR, CDR2 FQNEAQ (reference sequence). This CDR3 contains 15 residues. V shed 1 base and J shed 4 bases, with 14 bases lying between them. The CDR3 nucleotides read TGTGCCAGCAGCTTAGGATGGGGGGATCGGTACGAGCAGTACTTC. It translates to CASSLGWGDRYEQYF.

This clone was observed a handful of times. The rearrangement uses TRBV18 and TRBJ2-4; 11 positions match TRBD1. Germline CDR1 and CDR2: KGHSH and LQKENI. This CDR3 contains 16 residues. The ends lost 3 bases at V and 8 bases at J; junction bases unmatched: 9. The CDR3 reads CASSPKGQGGGYIQYF. CDR3 coding DNA: TGTGCCAGCTCACCGAAGGGACAGGGGGGTGGTTACATTCAGTACTTC.

The chain links TRBV28 to TRBJ1-1; D is unresolved. Looked up from germline, CDR1 is MDHEN and CDR2 is SYDVKM. With 2 bases removed from V and 7 bases from J, the gap between germline ends came to 5 bases. The CDR3 is 11 residues long. CDR3: CASSLGLEAFF. The CDR3 DNA follows: TGTGCCAGCAGTTTAGGCCTTGAAGCTTTCTTT.

V gene TRBV12-3 or TRBV12-4 combines with J gene TRBJ1-5, with D perhaps TRBD1 (6 bases). CDR3 length: 13 amino acids. Trimming took 6 bases from V and 6 from J, leaving 12 bases between them. This CDR3 reads CASRGGEGQPQHF. The CDR3 coding sequence is TGTGCCAGCAGAGGGGGGGAGGGTCAGCCCCAGCATTTT.

The V gene is TRBV10-3, the J gene TRBJ2-1; 15 bases map to TRBD2. CDR1 and CDR2 (germline): ENHRY, SYGVKD. This CDR3 contains 18 residues. Trimming took 2 bases from V and 4 from J; bases not matched to a gene: 6. For the CDR3, the DNA is TGTGCCATCAGTGAGGGACTAGCGGGAGGGGGAGTATACAATGAGCAGTTCTTC. Translation gives CAISEGLAGGGVYNEQFF.

This clone was counted a single time. V and J are TRBV6-6 and TRBJ1-3; D unresolved. Trimming removed 2 bases from V and 4 bases from J, with 9 bases in between. The CDR3 loop spans 14 amino acids. Per the germline V gene, CDR1 is MNHNY and CDR2 is SVGAGI (reference sequence). The CDR3 bases are TGTGCCAGCAGTTACCCTGACGGGGGAAACACCATATATTTT. Protein product: CASSYPDGGNTIYF.

V usage is TRBV6-2 or TRBV6-3 and J usage is TRBJ2-7; tentative D call: TRBD2 (6 bases). Trimming removed 6 bases from V and 5 bases from J, with 26 bases in between. There are 17 residues in the CDR3. CDR1 MNHEY and CDR2 SVGEGT come from the germline V gene. The CDR3 region has the DNA TGTGCCAGCAGCATAACTTCGGGGGTCGGTAGCTGGGACGAGCAGTACTTC. The encoded protein is CASSITSGVGSWDEQYF.

This sequence joins TRBV10-3 and TRBJ2-2; 7 bases map to TRBD1. Germline V lookup: CDR1 ENHRY, CDR2 SYGVKD. V shed 4 bases and J 1 base; nucleotides not matched to a gene: 9. The CDR3 runs to 17 residues. The DNA of the CDR3 is TGTGCCATCAGTGGTACATACAGGGGCCAGAACACCGGGGAGCTGTTTTTT. It codes for CAISGTYRGQNTGELFF.

CDR3 residues: CASSPGGSGNYEQYF. As DNA, the CDR3 is TGCGCCAGCAGCCCTGGCGGGAGCGGGAACTACGAGCAGTACTTC. J is TRBJ2-7 and V is TRBV5-1; 7 nucleotides match TRBD2. CDR1 SGHRS and CDR2 YFSETQ come from the germline V gene. The length of the CDR3 is 15 residues. V dropped 4 bases and J dropped 3; count of bases not matched to a gene: 10.